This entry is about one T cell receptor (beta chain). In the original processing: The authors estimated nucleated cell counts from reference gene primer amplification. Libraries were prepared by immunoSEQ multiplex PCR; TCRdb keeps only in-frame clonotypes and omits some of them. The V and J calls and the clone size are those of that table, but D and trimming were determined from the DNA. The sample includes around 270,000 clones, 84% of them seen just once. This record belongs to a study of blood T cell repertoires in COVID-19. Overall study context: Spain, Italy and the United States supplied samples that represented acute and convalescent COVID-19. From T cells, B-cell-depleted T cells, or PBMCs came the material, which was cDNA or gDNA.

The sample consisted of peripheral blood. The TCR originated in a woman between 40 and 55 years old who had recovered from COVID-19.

The CDR3 protein is CASSFGRLANEQFF. The CDR3 DNA follows: TGTGCCAGCAGTTTCGGGAGACTAGCGAATGAGCAGTTCTTC. This chain links TRBV6-5 with TRBJ2-1, with 8 bases that match TRBD2. The CDR3 sequence is 14 residues long. The V gene's germline CDR1 is MNHEY and CDR2 SVGAGI. Losses at the gene ends were 4 bases for V and 7 bases for J; bases not matched to a gene: 6.